This entry concerns a single T cell receptor (beta chain). The CDR3 regions of TCR beta were amplified from RNA transcripts. Using the HTBI primer set, a first-round RT-PCR was run on the TCR CDR3. TCRdb fed the multiplex PCR reads into MiXCR, producing one record per CDR3 protein. The sample has 200,000 to 250,000 distinct CDR3 sequences; roughly 18% are singletons. The sample is drawn from a study of T cells in Graves' hyperthyroidism and ophthalmopathy. Sequencing was done on a sample of blood. This receptor was identified in a man aged 45-65 years with Graves' hyperthyroidism.

In nucleotides, the CDR3 is TGCGCCAGCAGCTTGGGGAAGGGCGACTACAATGAGCAGTTCTTC. It is translated as CASSLGKGDYNEQFF. The V call is TRBV5-1, the J call TRBJ2-1; D ambiguous. The CDR3 totals 15 residues. Looked up from germline, CDR1 is SGHRS and CDR2 is YFSETQ. The V end was cut by 0 bases, the J end by 3 bases, with 10 bases between.